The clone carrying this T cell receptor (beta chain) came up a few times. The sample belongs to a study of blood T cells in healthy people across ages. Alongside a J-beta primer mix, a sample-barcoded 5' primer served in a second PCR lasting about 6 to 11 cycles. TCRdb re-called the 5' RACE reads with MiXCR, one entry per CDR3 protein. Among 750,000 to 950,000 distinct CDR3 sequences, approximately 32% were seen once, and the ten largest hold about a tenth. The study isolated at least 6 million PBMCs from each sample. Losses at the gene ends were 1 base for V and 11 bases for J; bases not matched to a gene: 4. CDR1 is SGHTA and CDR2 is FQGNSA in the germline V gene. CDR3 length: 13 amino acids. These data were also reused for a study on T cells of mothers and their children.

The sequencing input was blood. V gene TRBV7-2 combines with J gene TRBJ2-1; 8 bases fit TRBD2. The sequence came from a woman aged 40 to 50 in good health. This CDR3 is CASSLGERGQQFF. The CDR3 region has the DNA TGTGCCAGCAGCTTAGGGGAGCGGGGGCAGCAGTTCTTC.